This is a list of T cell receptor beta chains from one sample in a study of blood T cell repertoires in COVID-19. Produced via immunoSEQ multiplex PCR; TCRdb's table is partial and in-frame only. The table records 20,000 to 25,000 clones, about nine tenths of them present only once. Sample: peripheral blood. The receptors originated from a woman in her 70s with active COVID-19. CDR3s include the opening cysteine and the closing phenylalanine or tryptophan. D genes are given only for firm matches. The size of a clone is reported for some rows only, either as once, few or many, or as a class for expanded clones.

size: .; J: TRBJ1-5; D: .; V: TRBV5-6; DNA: TGTGCCAGCAGCTCAAGGGGGATCAATCAGCCCCAGCATTTT; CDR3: CASSSRGINQPQHF
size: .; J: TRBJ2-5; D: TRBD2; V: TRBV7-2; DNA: TGTGCCAGCAGCTTATTGAATAGCGGGGGTTGGGAGACCCAGTACTTC; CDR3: CASSLLNSGGWETQYF
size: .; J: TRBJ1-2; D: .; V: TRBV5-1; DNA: TGCGCCGAGAGGGATAGAAATGGCTACACCTTC; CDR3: CAERDRNGYTF
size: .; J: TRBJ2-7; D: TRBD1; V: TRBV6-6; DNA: TGTGCCAGCGGACAGGGGGGCGGCGAGCAGTACTTC; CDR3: CASGQGGGEQYF
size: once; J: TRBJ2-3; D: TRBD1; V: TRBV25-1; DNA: TGTGCCAGCAGTGAATCATACAGGGGGAAATATCGCGGGCAGTATTTT; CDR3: CASSESYRGKYRGQYF
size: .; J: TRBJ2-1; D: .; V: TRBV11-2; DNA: TGTGCCAGCAGCTCTCTTCGGTCTGACAGGTACAATGAGCAGTTCTTC; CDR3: CASSSLRSDRYNEQFF
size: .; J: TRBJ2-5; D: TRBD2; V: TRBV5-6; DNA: TGTGCCAGCAGCCCTGGACTAGCGGGGCAAGAGACCCAGTACTTC; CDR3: CASSPGLAGQETQYF
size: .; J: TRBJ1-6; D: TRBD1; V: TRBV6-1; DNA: TGTGCCAGCAGTGAAGCCAGACAGGGTAATTCACCCCTCCACTTT; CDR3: CASSEARQGNSPLHF
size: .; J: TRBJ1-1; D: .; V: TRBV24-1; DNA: TGTGCCAATCAGGACAGAAGAGCTTTCTTT; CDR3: CANQDRRAFF
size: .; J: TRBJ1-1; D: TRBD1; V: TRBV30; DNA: TGTGCCTGGAGGGAAGGGACAGGGAACACTGAAGCTTTCTTT; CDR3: CAWREGTGNTEAFF
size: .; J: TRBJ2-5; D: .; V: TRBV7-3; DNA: TGTGCCAGCAGCTTATCGGCGGGGAGCCAAGAGACCCAGTACTTC; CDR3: CASSLSAGSQETQYF
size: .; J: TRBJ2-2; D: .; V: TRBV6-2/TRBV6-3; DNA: TGTGCCAGCAGTTACAGGGGCACCGGGGAGCTGTTTTTT; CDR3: CASSYRGTGELFF
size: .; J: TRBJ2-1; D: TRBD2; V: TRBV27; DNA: TGTGCCAGCAGCGCCCGCCTTGGGGGGGCCTACAATGAGCAGTTCTTC; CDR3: CASSARLGGAYNEQFF
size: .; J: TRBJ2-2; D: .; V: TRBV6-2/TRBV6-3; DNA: TGTGCCAGCAGTTTGCAGGGATACGGGGAGCTGTTTTTT; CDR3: CASSLQGYGELFF
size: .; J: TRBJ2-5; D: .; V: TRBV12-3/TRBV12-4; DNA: TGTGCCAGCAGCAACAGAGCCCAAGAGACCCAGTACTTC; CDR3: CASSNRAQETQYF
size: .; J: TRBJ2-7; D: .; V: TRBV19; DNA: TGTGCCAGTAGTATAATTGGATTAGCCGAGCAGTACTTC; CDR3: CASSIIGLAEQYF
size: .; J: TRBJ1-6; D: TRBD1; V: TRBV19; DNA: TGTGCCAGTAGTGCCACCGGGACAGGTTATTCGCCCCTCCACTTT; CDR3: CASSATGTGYSPLHF
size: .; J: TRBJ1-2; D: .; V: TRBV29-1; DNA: TGCAGCGTTGTCTCTGGCCTGTACGGCTACACCTTC; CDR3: CSVVSGLYGYTF
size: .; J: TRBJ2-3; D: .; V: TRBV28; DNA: TGTGCCGCCCTGGGCCCAGATACGCAGTATTTT; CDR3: CAALGPDTQYF
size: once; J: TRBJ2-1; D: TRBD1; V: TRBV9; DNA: TGTGCCAGCAGCGTAGCTTTAGGACAGGGGGCCCCCAGCTCCTACAATGAGCAGTTCTTC; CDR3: CASSVALGQGAPSSYNEQFF
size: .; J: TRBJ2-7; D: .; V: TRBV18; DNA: TGTGCCAGCTCACCGAACCCGGGACTGGCCTACGAGCAGTACTTC; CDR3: CASSPNPGLAYEQYF
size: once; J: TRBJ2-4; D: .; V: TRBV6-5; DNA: TGTGCCAGCAGACCCCTCGGGGTAGCCAAAAACATTCAGTACTTC; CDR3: CASRPLGVAKNIQYF
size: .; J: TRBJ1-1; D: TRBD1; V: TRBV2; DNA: TGTGCCAGCAGCGGACAGGGTCTACGCACTGAAGCTTTCTTT; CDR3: CASSGQGLRTEAFF
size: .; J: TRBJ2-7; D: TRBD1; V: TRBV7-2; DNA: TGTGCCAGCAGCATAGACAGGGGGCTTGCCTACGAGCAGTACTTC; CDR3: CASSIDRGLAYEQYF
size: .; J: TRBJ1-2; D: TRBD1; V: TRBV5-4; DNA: TGTGCCAGCAGCCAGTACCGGGACAGGAAACAGAGTGGCTACACCTTC; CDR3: CASSQYRDRKQSGYTF
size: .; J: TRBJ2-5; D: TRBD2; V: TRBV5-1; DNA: TGCGCCAGCAGCGCTAGCGGGGGGGCAGAGACCCAGTACTTC; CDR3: CASSASGGAETQYF
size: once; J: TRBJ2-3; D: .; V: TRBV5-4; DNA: TGTGCCAGCAGCTTGGATGGCAGGGGAAGGGATACGCAGTATTTT; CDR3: CASSLDGRGRDTQYF
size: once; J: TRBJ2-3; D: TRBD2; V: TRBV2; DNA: TGTGCCAGCAAGTACCGGGGGGGCCTAAGCACAGATACGCAGTATTTT; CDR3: CASKYRGGLSTDTQYF
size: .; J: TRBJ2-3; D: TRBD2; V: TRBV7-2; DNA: TGTGCCAGCAGCGCCGGACTAGCGGGGCTGACAGATACGCAGTATTTT; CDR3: CASSAGLAGLTDTQYF
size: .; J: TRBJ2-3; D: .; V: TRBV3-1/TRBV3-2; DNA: TGTGCCAGCAGCCAAGTTTCAGGGTTCGCAGATACGCAGTATTTT; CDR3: CASSQVSGFADTQYF
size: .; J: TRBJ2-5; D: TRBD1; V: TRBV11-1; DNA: TGTGCCAGCAGCTTAATTTCAGGGGGAGAGACCCAGTACTTC; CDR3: CASSLISGGETQYF
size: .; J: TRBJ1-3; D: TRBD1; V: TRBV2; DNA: TGTGCCAGCAGTTTGGAACAGGGGGCTGGAAACACCATATATTTT; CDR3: CASSLEQGAGNTIYF
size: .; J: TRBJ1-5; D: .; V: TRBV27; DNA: TGTGCCAGCAGTCCCTCGGGGGGGGATACTCAGCCCCAGCATTTT; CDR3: CASSPSGGDTQPQHF
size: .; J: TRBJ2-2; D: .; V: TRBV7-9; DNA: TGTGCCAGCAGCCAGACAGTCGGGGAGCTGTTTTTT; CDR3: CASSQTVGELFF
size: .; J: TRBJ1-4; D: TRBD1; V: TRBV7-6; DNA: TGTGCCAGCAGCTTAGCGGGACAGATTAATGAAAAACTGTTTTTT; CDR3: CASSLAGQINEKLFF
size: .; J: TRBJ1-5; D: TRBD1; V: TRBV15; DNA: TGTGCCACCAGCAGAGGGGACAGGGGAAGGCAGCCCCAGCATTTT; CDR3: CATSRGDRGRQPQHF
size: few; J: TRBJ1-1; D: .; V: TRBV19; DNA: TGTGCCAGTAGTATCGGGACAACTGAAGCTTTCTTT; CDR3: CASSIGTTEAFF
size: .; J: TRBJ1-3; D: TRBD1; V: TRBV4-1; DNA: TGCGCCAGCAGCCAAGAAGGGGGCAGGAAGAACACCATATATTTT; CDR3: CASSQEGGRKNTIYF
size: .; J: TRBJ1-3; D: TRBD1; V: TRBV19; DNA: TGTGCCAGTAGTGCAACCGGGACAGCTGGAAACACCATATATTTT; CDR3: CASSATGTAGNTIYF
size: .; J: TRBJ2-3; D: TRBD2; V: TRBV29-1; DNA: TGCAGCGTTGATTGGACTAGCGGGGGGGCGGGTACGCAGTATTTT; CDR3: CSVDWTSGGAGTQYF
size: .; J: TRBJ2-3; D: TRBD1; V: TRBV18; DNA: TGTGCCAGCTCACCTCGGGACAGGGGGCTGTCAGATACGCAGTATTTT; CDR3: CASSPRDRGLSDTQYF
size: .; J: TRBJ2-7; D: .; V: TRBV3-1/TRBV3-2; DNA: TGTGCCAGCAGCCAAGAGGACACCAGAGACCGGGGGTCCCAAGGTGGAGAGCAGTACTTC; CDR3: CASSQEDTRDRGSQGGEQYF
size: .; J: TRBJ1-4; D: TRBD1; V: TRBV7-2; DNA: TGTGCCAGCAGCTTAAGGTCGACAGGGGAAAAACTGTTTTTT; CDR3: CASSLRSTGEKLFF
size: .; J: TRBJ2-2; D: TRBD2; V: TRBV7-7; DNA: TGTGCCAGCAGCCCGGGGACTACCCGTACCGGGGAGCTGTTTTTT; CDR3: CASSPGTTRTGELFF
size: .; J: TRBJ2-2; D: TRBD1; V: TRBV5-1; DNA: TGCGCCAGCAGCTCCGGACAGGGGGCCACCGGGGAGCTGTTTTTT; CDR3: CASSSGQGATGELFF
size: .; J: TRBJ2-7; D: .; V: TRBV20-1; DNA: TGCAGTGCATCCAGAGGCCGGGAGCAGTACTTC; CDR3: CSASRGREQYF
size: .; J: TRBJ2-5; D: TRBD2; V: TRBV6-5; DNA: TGTGCCAGCAGTTCGATGGCGGGGGGGCGAGAGACCCAGTACTTC; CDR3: CASSSMAGGRETQYF